A single sample is the source of the 5 T cell receptor beta chains below, sequenced in a study of T-cell reconstitution after alpha-beta-depleted transplantation in children. TCRbeta library preparation incorporated unique molecular identifiers. TCRdb reanalysed the PCR reads using MiXCR and keeps one entry per CDR3 protein. Seen here are roughly 200,000 distinct CDR3 sequences, about 8.2% observed once, and the top ten hold about 40%. The sample was PBMCs, mostly from graft donor cells, taken 360 days after TCRalphabeta/CD19-depleted stem cell transplant. Source of these receptors: a male patient aged 2-15 years who had a stem cell transplant for acute myeloid leukemia, so the T cells may come from the graft donor.

CDR3 protein: CASSLFSGNTGELFF. CDR3 DNA sequence: TGTGCCAGCAGCCTGTTCTCCGGGAACACCGGGGAGCTGTTTTTT. The V and J genes are TRBV3-1 and TRBJ2-2; D is uncertain. Trimming pared 4 bases from V and 1 base from J, leaving 10 bases between. Per the germline V gene, CDR1 is LGHDT and CDR2 is YNNKEL (reference sequence). This CDR3 is 15 amino acids long. The whole variable domain, remainder taken from reference TRBV3-1 and TRBJ2-2, is DTAVSQTPKYLVTQMGNDKSIKCEQNLGHDTMYWYKQDSKKFLKIMFSYNNKELIINETVPNRFSPKSPDKAHLNLHINSLELGDSAVYFCASSLFSGNTGELFFGEGSRLTVL.

The chain carries TRBV29-1 and TRBJ2-5; the D gene could be TRBD1 or TRBD2 (5 bases each). Germline lookup yields CDR1 SQVTM and CDR2 ANQGSEA. V lost 2 bases to trimming and J lost 0 bases, with 10 bases between them. The CDR3 has 14 amino acids. The CDR3 nucleotides are TGCAGCGTTGAACGGGACCGCGACCAAGAGACCCAGTACTTC. Protein sequence: CSVERDRDQETQYF.

This clonotype was observed a handful of times. The rearrangement links TRBV5-1 to TRBJ2-3; no definite D call. The CDR3 totals 15 residues. V dropped 6 bases and J dropped 0 bases, with 14 bases sitting between them. The germline gives CDR1 SGHRS, CDR2 YFSETQ. The CDR3 bases are TGCGCCAGCAAATTCCCACCACTTAGCACAGATACGCAGTATTTT. As protein: CASKFPPLSTDTQYF.

The table lists this clonotype with a few counts. V and J are TRBV7-2 and TRBJ2-3; D might be TRBD1 (6 bases). The germline V gene encodes CDR1 SGHTA and CDR2 FQGNSA. The CDR3 runs to 17 residues. V gave up 5 bases and J gave up 0 bases, with 18 bases separating them. The CDR3 sequence is CASSQGPRGPSTDTQYF. The CDR3 DNA reads TGTGCCAGCAGCCAGGGGCCCAGGGGACCCAGCACAGATACGCAGTATTTT.

There are a few counts of this clonotype. V and J are TRBV4-3 and TRBJ1-3, with D tentatively TRBD1 (6 bases). CDR1 and CDR2 (germline): LGHNA, YSLEER. The CDR3 has 16 amino acids. Trimming removed 3 bases at V and 0 bases at J, with 12 bases between. The CDR3 region is CASSHEQGFSGNTIYF. In nucleotides, the CDR3 is TGCGCCAGCAGCCATGAACAGGGCTTCTCTGGAAACACCATATATTTT.